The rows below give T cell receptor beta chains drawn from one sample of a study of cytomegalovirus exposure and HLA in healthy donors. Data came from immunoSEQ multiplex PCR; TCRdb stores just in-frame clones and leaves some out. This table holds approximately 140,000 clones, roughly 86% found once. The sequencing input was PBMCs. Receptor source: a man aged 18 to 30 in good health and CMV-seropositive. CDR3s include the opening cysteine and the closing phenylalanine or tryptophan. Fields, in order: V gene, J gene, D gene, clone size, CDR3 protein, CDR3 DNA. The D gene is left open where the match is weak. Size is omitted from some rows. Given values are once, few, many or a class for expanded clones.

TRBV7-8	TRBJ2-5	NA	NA	CASSSGQTESETQYF	TGTGCCAGCAGCTCCGGACAGACGGAGTCGGAGACCCAGTACTTC
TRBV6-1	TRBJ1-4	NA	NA	CASSEGIGGAKLFF	TGTGCCAGCAGTGAAGGTATAGGCGGGGCAAAACTGTTTTTT
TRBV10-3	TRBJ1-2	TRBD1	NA	CAATTGESYGYTF	TGTGCCGCTACGACAGGGGAGAGCTATGGCTACACCTTC
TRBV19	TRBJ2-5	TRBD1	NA	CATSRGPQETQYF	TGTGCCACCAGTAGGGGGCCCCAAGAGACCCAGTACTTC
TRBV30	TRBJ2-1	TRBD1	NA	CAWSVDRGDEQFF	TGTGCCTGGAGTGTAGACAGGGGAGATGAGCAGTTCTTC
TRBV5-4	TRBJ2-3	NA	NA	CASSFDSLGTDTQYF	TGTGCCAGCAGCTTTGACAGCCTCGGCACAGATACGCAGTATTTT
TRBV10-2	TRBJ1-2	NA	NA	CASRDPGDSGYTF	TGCGCCAGCAGGGACCCAGGGGATTCAGGCTACACCTTC
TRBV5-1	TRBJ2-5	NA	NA	CASSLALSIQETQYF	TGCGCCAGCAGCTTGGCCCTAAGTATCCAAGAGACCCAGTACTTC
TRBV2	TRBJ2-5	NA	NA	CASSELLGEAEETQYF	TGTGCCAGCAGTGAACTGTTGGGGGAGGCCGAAGAGACCCAGTACTTC
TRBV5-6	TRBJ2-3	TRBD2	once	CASSLDPLAGADTQYF	TGTGCCAGCAGCTTGGACCCACTAGCGGGAGCAGATACGCAGTATTTT
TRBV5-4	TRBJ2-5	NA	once	CASSLGPPEIGETQYF	TGTGCCAGCAGCTTGGGGCCGCCAGAAATTGGAGAGACCCAGTACTTC
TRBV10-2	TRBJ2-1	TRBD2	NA	CASSEVAGGAGANEQFF	TGCGCCAGCAGTGAGGTAGCGGGAGGGGCGGGAGCCAATGAGCAGTTCTTC
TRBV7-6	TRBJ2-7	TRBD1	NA	CASSPRTGRDYEQYF	TGTGCCAGCAGCCCACGGACAGGGCGAGACTACGAGCAGTACTTC
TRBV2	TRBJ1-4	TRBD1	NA	CASTPGQNGEKLFF	TGTGCCAGCACCCCGGGACAGAATGGGGAAAAACTGTTTTTT
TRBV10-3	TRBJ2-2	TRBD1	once	CAIRVSTGGSTGELFF	TGTGCCATCAGAGTATCGACAGGGGGTAGCACCGGGGAGCTGTTTTTT
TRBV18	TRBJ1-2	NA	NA	CASSPSSYGYTF	TGTGCCAGCTCACCTTCGAGCTATGGCTACACCTTC
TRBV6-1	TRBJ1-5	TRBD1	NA	CASSKGTEWNQPQHF	TGTGCCAGCAGTAAGGGGACAGAATGGAATCAGCCCCAGCATTTT
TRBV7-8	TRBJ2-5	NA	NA	CASILRQDRQETQYF	TGTGCCAGCATCCTCCGACAGGATCGGCAAGAGACCCAGTACTTC
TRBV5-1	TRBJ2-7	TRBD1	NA	CASSPYPTGGEQYF	TGCGCCAGCAGCCCCTACCCGACAGGGGGCGAGCAGTACTTC
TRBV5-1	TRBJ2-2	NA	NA	CASSLSSTGAGELFF	TGCGCCAGCAGCTTGTCGTCGACCGGGGCCGGGGAGCTGTTTTTT
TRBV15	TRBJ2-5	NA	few	CATSRDPDTQETQYF	TGTGCCACCAGCAGAGATCCGGACACCCAAGAGACCCAGTACTTC
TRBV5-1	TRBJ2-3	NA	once	CASSPGATDTQYF	TGCGCCAGCAGCCCGGGAGCCACAGATACGCAGTATTTT
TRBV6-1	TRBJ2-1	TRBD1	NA	CASSVDRGSANEQFF	TGTGCCAGCAGTGTCGACAGGGGGTCGGCCAATGAGCAGTTCTTC
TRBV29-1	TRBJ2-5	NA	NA	CSVAGAGTQYF	TGCAGCGTTGCTGGGGCTGGGACCCAGTACTTC
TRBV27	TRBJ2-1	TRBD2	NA	CASSLRGAYNEQFF	TGTGCCAGCAGTTTGCGGGGGGCCTACAATGAGCAGTTCTTC
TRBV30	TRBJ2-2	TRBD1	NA	CAWTGQITNTGELFF	TGTGCCTGGACGGGACAGATAACCAACACCGGGGAGCTGTTTTTT
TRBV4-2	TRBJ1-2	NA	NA	CASSQDVRGVNYGYTF	TGTGCCAGCAGCCAAGATGTCCGGGGGGTAAACTATGGCTACACCTTC
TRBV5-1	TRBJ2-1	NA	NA	CASSFSNEQFF	TGCGCCAGCAGCTTCTCCAATGAGCAGTTCTTC
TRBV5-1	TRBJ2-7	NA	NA	CASSLVGGPNSEQYF	TGCGCCAGCAGCTTGGTCGGGGGACCCAACTCCGAGCAGTACTTC
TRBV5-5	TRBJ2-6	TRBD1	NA	CASSLVGRGQGSGANVLTF	TGTGCCAGCAGCTTGGTAGGTCGGGGACAGGGGTCTGGGGCCAACGTCCTGACTTTC
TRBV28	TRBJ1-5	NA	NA	CASSPDRAWGQPQHF	TGTGCCAGCAGTCCCGACAGAGCATGGGGCCAGCCCCAGCATTTT
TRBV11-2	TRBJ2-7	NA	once	CASRKLGQGEQYF	TGTGCCAGCAGGAAACTCGGACAAGGCGAGCAGTACTTC
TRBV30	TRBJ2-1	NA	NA	CAWRSGFYNEQFF	TGTGCCTGGAGAAGCGGGTTCTACAATGAGCAGTTCTTC
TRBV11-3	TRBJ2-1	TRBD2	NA	CASSRSRGAYNEQFF	TGTGCCAGCAGCCGTTCGCGGGGGGCCTACAATGAGCAGTTCTTC
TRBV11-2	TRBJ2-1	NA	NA	CASSLVHGLRLGQFF	TGTGCCAGCAGTCTAGTCCACGGACTCCGGTTGGGGCAGTTCTTC
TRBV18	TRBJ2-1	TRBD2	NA	CASSPRTSGDNEQFF	TGTGCCAGCTCACCTAGGACTAGCGGGGACAATGAGCAGTTCTTC
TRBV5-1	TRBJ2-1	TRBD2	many	CASSLFESTSGRASPFF	TGCGCCAGCAGCTTATTCGAAAGTACTAGCGGGAGGGCCAGCCCGTTCTTC
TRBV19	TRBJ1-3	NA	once	CASRNQAASGNTIYF	TGTGCCAGTAGAAACCAGGCAGCCTCTGGAAACACCATATATTTT
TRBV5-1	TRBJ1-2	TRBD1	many	CASSLDRGGYGYTF	TGCGCCAGCAGCCTGGACAGGGGTGGCTATGGCTACACCTTC
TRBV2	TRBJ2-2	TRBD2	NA	CASSSLAGDWGGELFF	TGTGCCAGCAGCTCACTAGCGGGAGATTGGGGCGGGGAGCTGTTTTTT
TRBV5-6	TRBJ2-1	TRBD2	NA	CASSPGLALYNEQFF	TGTGCCAGCAGCCCAGGACTAGCGCTCTACAATGAGCAGTTCTTC
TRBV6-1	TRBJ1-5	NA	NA	CASSTGQGNQPQHF	TGTGCCAGCAGTACCGGGCAGGGGAATCAGCCCCAGCATTTT
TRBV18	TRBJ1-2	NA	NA	CASSPEGQLTAGGYTF	TGTGCCAGCTCACCAGAAGGACAGTTAACTGCTGGTGGCTACACCTTC
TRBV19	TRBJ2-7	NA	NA	CASSGAGYEQYF	TGTGCCAGTAGCGGAGCGGGTTACGAGCAGTACTTC
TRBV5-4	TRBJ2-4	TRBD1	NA	CASSPGQVAKNIQYF	TGTGCCAGCAGCCCGGGACAGGTCGCCAAAAACATTCAGTACTTC
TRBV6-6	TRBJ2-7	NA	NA	CASSATGLKLYEQYF	TGTGCCAGCAGTGCCACGGGACTGAAGCTTTACGAGCAGTACTTC
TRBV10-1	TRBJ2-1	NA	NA	CASSERVNEQFF	TGCGCCAGCAGTGAGAGAGTCAATGAGCAGTTCTTC
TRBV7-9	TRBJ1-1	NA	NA	CASSLSGDTEAFF	TGTGCCAGCAGCTTGTCAGGGGACACTGAAGCTTTCTTT
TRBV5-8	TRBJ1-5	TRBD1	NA	CASSGRTGGDWVNQPQHF	TGTGCCAGCAGCGGAAGGACAGGGGGCGATTGGGTAAATCAGCCCCAGCATTTT
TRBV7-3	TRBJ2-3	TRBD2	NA	CASSGGDTQYF	TGTGCCAGTAGCGGGGGGGATACGCAGTATTTT
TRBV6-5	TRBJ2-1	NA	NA	CASSLTGTAYNEQFF	TGTGCCAGCAGCCTAACCGGGACTGCCTACAATGAGCAGTTCTTC
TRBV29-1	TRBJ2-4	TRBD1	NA	CSVPGQGAKNIQYF	TGCAGCGTGCCGGGACAGGGGGCCAAAAACATTCAGTACTTC
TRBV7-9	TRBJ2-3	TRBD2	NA	CASSFWTSGTDTQYF	TGTGCCAGCAGCTTCTGGACTAGCGGCACAGATACGCAGTATTTT
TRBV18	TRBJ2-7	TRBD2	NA	CASSPQGLVSSYEQYF	TGTGCCAGCTCACCCCAGGGACTAGTATCGTCCTACGAGCAGTACTTC